These 12 T cell receptor beta chains share one sample of origin, sequenced in a study of T cells in narcolepsy. The method was immunoSEQ multiplex PCR; TCRdb's version includes in-frame clones alone and lacks a portion of them. Of about 43,000 clones in the sample, about 91% are singletons; the top ten hold around 1.2%. The sample was CD45RA- memory CD4+ T cells from PBMCs. These receptors came from a human donor with narcolepsy.

The rearrangement joins TRBV5-1 to TRBJ2-3, with D perhaps TRBD2 (6 bases). Germline V lookup: CDR1 SGHRS, CDR2 YFSETQ. V gave up 4 bases and J gave up 1 base, with 13 bases separating them. The CDR3 sequence is 15 residues long. CDR3 DNA sequence: TGCGCCAGCAGCGATCGGGAGCTTGGCACAGATACGCAGTATTTT. Its protein product is CASSDRELGTDTQYF.

The chain uses TRBV7-9 and TRBJ1-2; unclear D gene. Germline V gives CDR1 SEHNR, CDR2 FQNEAQ (reference sequence). This CDR3 has 13 residues. The V end was cut by 3 bases, the J end by 6 bases, with 11 bases between. CDR3 region: CASSFVWADGYTF. The CDR3 DNA sequence: TGTGCCAGCAGCTTTGTGTGGGCGGATGGCTACACCTTC.

The chain joins TRBV12-5 to TRBJ2-1, with a tentative D call TRBD2 (5 bases). The CDR3 length is 22 residues. V dropped 2 bases and J dropped 4 bases, with 33 bases sitting between them. Germline lookup yields CDR1 LGHNT and CDR2 FRNRAP. In DNA form, the CDR3 reads TGTGCTAGTGGTTTGTCGGTCCGGGATCGCATCGGTCGGGTTGTTATTTACAATGAGCAGTTCTTC. Translation: CASGLSVRDRIGRVVIYNEQFF.

The chain combines TRBV6-6 with TRBJ2-7, with 15 bases lining up with TRBD2. CDR1 and CDR2 (germline): MNHNY, SVGAGI (reference sequence). The CDR3 totals 15 residues. The V gene end was trimmed by 4 bases and the J gene end by 5 bases; junction bases not matched to a gene: 3. As DNA, the CDR3 is TGTGCCAGCAGTTCCGGGACTAGCGGGGGGAACGAGCAGTACTTC. Translated: CASSSGTSGGNEQYF.

The V call is TRBV5-6, the J call TRBJ1-2; D is unclear. The CDR3 consists of 13 residues. V gave up 0 bases and J gave up 5 bases, with 8 bases separating them. CDR1 and CDR2 (germline): SGHDT, YYEEEE. In DNA form, the CDR3 reads TGTGCCAGCAGCTTGGATGTGATATATGGCTACACCTTC. Translating gives CASSLDVIYGYTF.

The rearrangement links TRBV25-1 to TRBJ2-5; D gene unclear. Germline V gene sequence: CDR1 MGHDK, CDR2 SYGVNS. CDR3 length equals 11 residues. V lost 3 bases to trimming and J lost 2 bases, with 1 base between them. CDR3 nucleotide sequence: TGTGCCAGCAGTGAGCAAGAGACCCAGTACTTC. The encoded protein is CASSEQETQYF.

The J gene is TRBJ1-6, the V gene TRBV19, with 10 positions matching TRBD1. The CDR3 has 14 amino acids. Trimming cost V 7 bases and J 10 bases; bases outside gene matches: 7. Germline V gene sequence: CDR1 LNHDA, CDR2 SQIVND (reference sequence). CDR3 in amino acids: CASTPTGQGSPLHF. In nucleotides, the CDR3 is TGTGCCAGTACCCCTACGGGACAGGGGTCACCCCTCCACTTT.

This chain connects TRBV19 to TRBJ2-2, with TRBD1 as a possible D gene (6 bases). Germline V CDR1 and CDR2: LNHDA, SQIVND (reference sequence). The V end lost 2 bases, the J end lost 3 bases, and 16 bases lay between the germline ends. CDR3 length equals 17 residues. The CDR3 region is CASSIIGRGLDTGELFF. In DNA, the CDR3 is TGTGCCAGTAGTATAATCGGTAGGGGGTTGGACACCGGGGAGCTGTTTTTT.

The chain uses TRBV5-1 and TRBJ2-3; maybe TRBD2 (6 bases). Per the germline V gene, CDR1 is SGHRS and CDR2 is YFSETQ. Trimming stripped 4 bases from V and 2 bases from J, with 11 bases between. The CDR3 has 14 amino acids. The CDR3 region has the DNA TGCGCCAGCAGCCTTTGGACTAACACAGATACGCAGTATTTT. Translation: CASSLWTNTDTQYF.

Notes on this clone: The junction departs from germline at one end; a sequencing error may be responsible. V usage is TRBV5-4 and J usage is TRBJ2-1; D perhaps matches TRBD2 (5 bases). The CDR3 loop spans 15 amino acids. Germline CDR1 reads SGHNT; CDR2 reads YYREEE (reference sequence). Here the CDR3 reads CASSFPAGLYSEQFF. CDR3 coding DNA: TGTGCCAGCAGCTTCCCGGCAGGACTCTACAGTGAGCAGTTCTTC.

The V and J genes are TRBV11-3 and TRBJ2-5; D tentatively reads TRBD1 or TRBD2 (6 bases each). Germline assignment: CDR1 SGHNT and CDR2 YENEEA. There are 13 residues in the CDR3. V gave up 3 bases and J gave up 7 bases, with 12 bases separating them. CDR3 coding DNA: TGTGCCAGCAGCTTGGGGGGCCCGGCGACCCAGTACTTC. It is translated as CASSLGGPATQYF.

This chain uses TRBV9 with TRBJ2-1; TRBD1 aligns across 8 bases. Trimming took 0 bases from V and 10 from J; bases not matched to a gene: 12. Germline loops: CDR1 SGDLS, CDR2 YYNGEE. This CDR3 has 16 residues. The DNA of the CDR3 is TGTGCCAGCAGCGTAGATCTCGACAGGGGAAGCGGGGAGCAGTTCTTC. Its translation is CASSVDLDRGSGEQFF.